This T cell receptor (beta chain) derives from a study of blood T cell repertoires in COVID-19. Study at large: Collection of acute and convalescent COVID-19 samples took place in the United States, Italy and Spain.

Assay: immunoSEQ multiplex PCR; the TCRdb copy retains only in-frame clones and omits some. The data show more than 200,000 clones, with 88% seen just once and less than 3.5% held by the top ten. This CDR3 region has 12 residues. V lost 2 bases and J lost 4, with 6 bases in between. CDR1 SGHDN and CDR2 FVKESK come from the germline V gene. The chain couples TRBV14 to TRBJ2-7; weak D call: TRBD1 (5 bases). The sequence was obtained from a woman aged 55-70 years with acute or convalescent COVID-19. Sequenced material: peripheral blood. The CDR3 nucleotides read TGTGCCAGCAGCCAACAGGGATACGAGCAGTACTTC. Translated, it gives CASSQQGYEQYF.